A single sample is the source of the 20 T cell receptor beta chains below, sequenced in a study of blood T cell repertoires in COVID-19. TCRdb's copy holds only in-frame clones and misses some; the assay was immunoSEQ multiplex PCR. Of 250,000 or so clones in the sample, over 70% were seen once. The specimen sequenced was peripheral blood. All receptors come from a woman over 75 with acute or convalescent COVID-19.

About this clone: This sample also contains other DNA sequences that code for the same CDR3. The chain joins TRBV18 to TRBJ1-1; 10 positions agree with TRBD1. The germline gives CDR1 KGHSH, CDR2 LQKENI. V lost 5 bases and J lost 5; bases outside the gene matches: 5. There are 14 residues in the CDR3. The CDR3 spells CASSRDRGRTEAFF. CDR3 DNA: TGTGCCAGCTCAAGAGACAGGGGGCGGACTGAAGCTTTCTTT.

This clone is a singleton in its sample. The chain carries TRBV3-1 (or the pseudogene TRBV3-2) and TRBJ2-4; 9 positions match TRBD1. V shed 1 base and J 5 bases; nucleotides not matched to a gene: 0. The CDR3 is 14 amino acids. Germline-derived CDR1 and CDR2 are LGHDT and YNNKEL (reference sequence). The CDR3 DNA reads TGTGCCAGCAGCCAAGGGACAGGGGAAAACATTCAGTACTTC. It encodes CASSQGTGENIQYF.

This chain joins TRBV27 and TRBJ2-7; 12 nucleotides match TRBD2. CDR3 length equals 14 residues. CDR1 and CDR2 from the germline V gene are MNHEY and SMNVEV (reference sequence). V trimming: 5 bases; J trimming: 2 bases; junction bases outside the gene matches: 1. The chain's CDR3 is CASSLAGGPYEQYF. CDR3 nucleotide sequence: TGTGCCAGCAGTCTAGCGGGAGGGCCCTACGAGCAGTACTTC.

The chain joins TRBV2 to TRBJ2-3; D unclear. The germline V and J ends were trimmed by 6 bases and 0 bases, with 13 bases remaining between them. Germline V gives CDR1 SNHLY, CDR2 FYNNEI. This CDR3 spans 15 amino acids. CDR3: CASSSQQTSTDTQYF. The DNA of the CDR3 is TGTGCCAGCAGCTCACAGCAAACTAGCACAGATACGCAGTATTTT.

The chain is built from TRBV5-1 and TRBJ1-1; D is perhaps TRBD1 (5 bases). Trimming cost V 10 bases and J 4 bases, with 14 bases left between them. Germline assignment: CDR1 SGHRS and CDR2 YFSETQ. The CDR3 totals 12 residues. Here the CDR3 reads CACRGGGTEAFF. The CDR3 DNA reads as TGCGCCTGCCGGGGCGGGGGCACTGAAGCTTTCTTT.

This clone has more than one count but fewer than ten. The V call is TRBV15, the J call TRBJ1-4; 12 bases are shared with TRBD1. The CDR3 spans 15 residues. CDR1 is LNHNV and CDR2 is YYDKDF in the germline V gene (reference sequence). V shed 5 bases, J shed 7 bases, and the junction held 5 bases outside the gene matches. DNA for the CDR3: TGTGCCACCAGCGTCCCGGGACAGGGGGCTGAAAAACTGTTTTTT. It yields the protein CATSVPGQGAEKLFF.

This clone appeared once. The V and J genes are TRBV18 and TRBJ1-3, with D hard to call. There are 16 residues in the CDR3. V lost 3 bases, J lost 0 bases, and 12 bases lay in between. Germline V gene lookup returns CDR1 KGHSH and CDR2 LQKENI. CDR3 nucleotide sequence: TGTGCCAGCTCACCGGCCGCGACGGGCTCTGGAAACACCATATATTTT. Its translation is CASSPAATGSGNTIYF.

The gene calls are TRBV2 and TRBJ2-7, with TRBD1 matching 7 bases. With V trimmed by 7 bases and J by 4 bases, 10 bases remained unmatched. Germline V gives CDR1 SNHLY, CDR2 FYNNEI. This CDR3 is 14 amino acids long. For the CDR3, the DNA is TGTGCCAGCAACCTACAGGGGACAGAGTACGAGCAGTACTTC. This gives the protein CASNLQGTEYEQYF.

This chain uses TRBV28 with TRBJ1-5; 7 bases agree with TRBD1. The germline CDR1 and CDR2 sequences are MDHEN and SYDVKM. The V gene end was trimmed by 3 bases and the J gene end by 4 bases; junction bases not matched to a gene: 9. This CDR3 spans 16 amino acids. The CDR3 is CASSFFLGQSNQPQHF. CDR3 nucleotide sequence: TGTGCCAGCAGTTTCTTCCTGGGACAGTCTAATCAGCCCCAGCATTTT. Full variable domain (rest looked up from reference TRBV28 and TRBJ1-5): DVKVTQSSRYLVKRTGEKVFLECVQDMDHENMFWYRQDPGLGLRLIYFSYDVKMKEKGDIPEGYSVSREKKERFSLILESASTNQTSMYLCASSFFLGQSNQPQHFGDGTRLSIL.

This clone was detected only once. The chain links TRBV15 to TRBJ2-7; D not certain. The germline CDR1 and CDR2 sequences are LNHNV and YYDKDF (reference sequence). Trimming took 0 bases from V and 2 from J, leaving 8 bases between them. The CDR3 consists of 14 residues. The CDR3 protein is CATSREGEAYEQYF. The CDR3 coding sequence is TGTGCCACCAGCAGAGAGGGCGAAGCCTACGAGCAGTACTTC.

The chain combines TRBV18 with TRBJ2-3; 8 bases are a match to TRBD2. Germline trimming cut 2 bases from V and 3 bases from J; bases unmatched to any gene: 7. The CDR3 totals 16 residues. Germline CDR1 KGHSH, CDR2 LQKENI. The CDR3 loop is CASSPSVLAGTDTQYF. CDR3 in DNA: TGTGCCAGCTCACCAAGTGTCCTAGCGGGTACAGATACGCAGTATTTT.

CDR3 sequence reads: CASSQGGQINYGYTF. The CDR3 DNA is TGTGCCAGCAGCCAAGGGGGACAGATTAACTATGGCTACACCTTC. This chain connects TRBV6-6 to TRBJ1-2; 7 nucleotides agree with TRBD1. Losses at the gene ends were 6 bases for V and 1 base for J; bases not matched to a gene: 8. CDR1 and CDR2 (germline): MNHNY, SVGAGI (reference sequence). The CDR3 has 15 residues.

As concerns this clone: Distinct nucleotide sequences in the sample also encode this CDR3. The chain has TRBV7-2 and TRBJ1-1, with 7 nucleotides matching TRBD1. The CDR3 contains 13 residues. Germline CDR1 SGHTA, CDR2 FQGNSA. V trimming: 2 bases; J trimming: 4 bases; junction bases outside the gene matches: 1. CDR3 region: CASSLTGATEAFF. DNA for the CDR3: TGTGCCAGCAGCTTAACAGGGGCCACTGAAGCTTTCTTT. Variable domain in full (rest from reference TRBV7-2 and TRBJ1-1): GAGVSQSPSNKVTEKGKDVELRCDPISGHTALYWYRQSLGQGLEFLIYFQGNSAPDKSGLPSDRFSAERTGGSVSTLTIQRTQQEDSAVYLCASSLTGATEAFFGQGTRLTVV.

This clone was found once. The rearrangement links TRBV2 to TRBJ2-5; a weak D match, TRBD1 (5 bases). With 6 bases removed from V and 1 base from J, the gap between germline ends came to 12 bases. CDR3 size: 14 residues. Germline-derived CDR1 and CDR2 are SNHLY and FYNNEI. DNA for the CDR3: TGTGCCAGCAGGAAACAGGAGTTCCAAGAGACCCAGTACTTC. Translated, it gives CASRKQEFQETQYF.

This chain connects TRBV3-1 (or the pseudogene TRBV3-2) to TRBJ2-7; 11 bases fit TRBD2. Germline V CDR1 and CDR2: LGHDT, YNNKEL (reference sequence). The CDR3 spans 14 residues. Trimming at V came to 1 base and at J to 7 bases, leaving 3 bases not matched to a gene. The CDR3 spells CASSQGVAGGEQYF. DNA for the CDR3: TGTGCCAGCAGCCAAGGCGTAGCGGGGGGGGAGCAGTACTTC.

The CDR3 sequence: CASSIGTQGSGETQYF. The CDR3 nucleotides are TGTGCCAGTAGTATTGGGACTCAGGGTTCGGGCGAGACCCAGTACTTC. The V and J genes are TRBV19 and TRBJ2-5; tentatively, D is TRBD2 (6 bases). V was shortened by 3 bases and J by 5 bases, with 19 bases between the two germline ends. The CDR3 is 16 residues long. The germline V gene encodes CDR1 LNHDA and CDR2 SQIVND (reference sequence).

The chain is built from TRBV19 and TRBJ1-2, with TRBD1 as a possible D gene (5 bases). V lost 3 bases, J lost 8 bases, and 13 bases lay in between. CDR3 length equals 13 residues. Germline loops: CDR1 LNHDA, CDR2 SQIVND (reference sequence). CDR3 region: CASSMKGFGGYTF. CDR3 bases: TGTGCCAGTAGTATGAAGGGGTTTGGCGGCTACACCTTC. The full variable domain, in which reference TRBV19 and TRBJ1-2 provide the parts outside the CDR3, is DGGITQSPKYLFRKEGQNVTLSCEQNLNHDAMYWYRQDPGQGLRLIYYSQIVNDFQKGDIAEGYSVSREKKESFPLTVTSAQKNPTAFYLCASSMKGFGGYTFGSGTRLTVV.

This clone was observed a few times. V is TRBV6-5 and J is TRBJ1-2; D is uncertain. This CDR3 has 12 residues. The germline gives CDR1 MNHEY, CDR2 SVGAGI. V was cut by 8 bases and J by 5 bases, with 12 bases left in between. The DNA of the CDR3 is TGTGCCAGCGTCAGTCCCTCGTATGGCTACACCTTC. Translation: CASVSPSYGYTF.

The V gene is TRBV6-5, the J gene TRBJ1-5; 10 bases match TRBD1. Losses at the gene ends were 6 bases for V and 7 bases for J; bases not matched to a gene: 6. The CDR3 sequence is 14 residues long. Germline CDR1 MNHEY, CDR2 SVGAGI. CDR3 loop: CASSRDRGRQPQHF. In nucleotides, the CDR3 is TGTGCCAGCAGCCGGGACAGGGGCCGCCAGCCCCAGCATTTT.

Worth noting for this clone: This CDR3 is also generated by other DNA sequences in the sample. The chain joins TRBV7-3 to TRBJ1-2; TRBD1 matches at 10 bases. This CDR3 has 14 amino acids. V trimming: 4 bases; J trimming: 5 bases; junction bases outside the gene matches: 4. Germline CDR1 is SGHTA and CDR2 is FQGTGA. CDR3 bases: TGTGCCAGCAGCTCCGGGACAGGGGAGTATGGCTACACCTTC. Protein product: CASSSGTGEYGYTF.